This T cell receptor (beta chain) was documented in a study of blood T cell repertoires in COVID-19. With 2 bases clipped from V and 10 bases from J, the junction kept 12 bases outside the gene matches. CDR1 and CDR2 (germline): SNHLY, FYNNEI. This CDR3 contains 16 residues. Authors' processing steps: Amplification of reference gene primers was used by the study to estimate nucleated cell counts. Some clones are missing from TCRdb's copy, which holds only in-frame ones; the method was immunoSEQ multiplex PCR. That table is the source of V, J and clone size, and D and trimming were worked out from the DNA. The sample comprises roughly 260,000 clones, under 95% of which are singletons, and 1.5% to 2% rests with the top ten.

The source of this sequence is a woman between 18 and 29 years old who had recovered from COVID-19. Sequencing was performed on PBMCs or T cells enriched from blood (not recorded which). The rearrangement joins TRBV2 to TRBJ2-1, with TRBD2 matching over 9 bases. The CDR3 sequence is CASSETRASGANEQFF. In DNA form, the CDR3 reads TGTGCCAGCAGTGAAACGCGTGCTAGCGGGGCGAACGAGCAGTTCTTC.